This T cell receptor beta chain was recovered during a study of response to subunit inactivated influenza vaccine (dated by TCRdb to 2016 to 2019). About the full investigation: Deep quantitative T cell receptor repertoire profiling was used in the study to track responses to a trivalent subunit inactivated influenza vaccine.

Per the germline V gene, SGHRS is the CDR1 and YFSETQ is the CDR2. Its CDR3 holds 14 amino acids, cysteine through phenylalanine. Here the CDR3 DNA is all that survives: 42 bases in frame from base 1. The germline V end is reduced by 3 bases and the J end by 1 base; junction bases left unmatched: 2. Study-level results and caveats: The authors proposed that each seasonal influenza vaccination may bring in only a limited number of new T cells.

This clonotype was observed a handful of times. No cognate antigen has been identified for it. No base quality information exists; no much larger clone differs at one position. The library was obtained by RT-PCR. Sequenced on an Illumina HiSeq 2500. In TCRdb, the public reads were trimmed at Q25 with fastp and aligned with MiXCR, with productive beta chains retained. Under each unique CDR3 protein, matching rows form one entry showing the most common genes and DNA. For this sample there are about 480,000 distinct CDR3 sequences; 25% appear just once. The ten largest clones take up 1.9% of the sample. The chain was built from TRBV5-1 and TRBJ1-1; the junction holds 8 bases that match TRBD1. The TCR was taken from a man in his fifties or sixties who received an inactivated influenza vaccine. Donor details come from another sample of the same person, matched by shared clones. The specimen was CD4+ T cells sorted from PBMCs, collected approximately 5 days after vaccination. The DNA sequence is given as TGCGCCAGCAGCTCGGGACAGGCGAACACTGAAGCTTTCTTT. Its translation reads: CASSSGQANTEAFF. The full variable domain, with segments outside the CDR3 supplied by the reference TRBV5-1 and TRBJ1-1 proteins, appears as KAGVTQTPRYLIKTRGQQVTLSCSPISGHRSVSWYQQTPGQGLQFLFEYFSETQRNKGNFPGRFSGRQFSNSRSEMNVSTLELGDSALYLCASSSGQANTEAFFGQGTRLTVV.